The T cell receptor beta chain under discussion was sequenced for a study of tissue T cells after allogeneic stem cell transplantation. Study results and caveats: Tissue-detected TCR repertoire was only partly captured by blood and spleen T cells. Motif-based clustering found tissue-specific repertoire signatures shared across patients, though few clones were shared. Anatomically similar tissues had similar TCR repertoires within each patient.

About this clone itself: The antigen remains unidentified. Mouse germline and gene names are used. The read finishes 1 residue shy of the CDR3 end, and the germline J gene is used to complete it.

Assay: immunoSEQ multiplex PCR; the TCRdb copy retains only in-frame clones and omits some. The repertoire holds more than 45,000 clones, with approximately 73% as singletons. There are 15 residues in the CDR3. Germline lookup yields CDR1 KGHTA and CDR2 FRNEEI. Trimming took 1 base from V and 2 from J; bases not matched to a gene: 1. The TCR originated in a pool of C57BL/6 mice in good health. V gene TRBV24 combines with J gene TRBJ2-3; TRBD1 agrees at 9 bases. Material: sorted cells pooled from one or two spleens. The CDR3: CASSLWTGDAETLYF. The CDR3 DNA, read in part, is TGTGCCAGCAGTCTGTGGACAGGGGATGCAGAAACGCTGTAT.